This T cell receptor beta chain was identified in a study of cytomegalovirus exposure and HLA in healthy donors. This CDR3 comprises 15 residues. Germline lookup yields CDR1 SGHTA and CDR2 FQGNSA. V lost 0 bases and J lost 2, with 10 bases in between. The PCR contained 60 Vbeta and 13 Jbeta primers. Here immunoSEQ multiplex PCR was the method, and the copy in TCRdb shows in-frame clones only, minus some. The sample lists 95,000 to 150,000 clones; about 80% were seen once. The sample was PBMCs. This clonotype was sampled from a woman aged 45 to 65 in good health and CMV-seropositive. The chain joins TRBV7-2 to TRBJ1-2; TRBD1 is a possible D gene (6 bases). The CDR3 DNA reads as TGTGCCAGCAGCTTAGCGGCAGGGGTAAACTATGGCTACACCTTC. This gives the protein CASSLAAGVNYGYTF.